Listed below are T cell receptor beta chains from one sample, sequenced in a study of blood T cell repertoires in COVID-19. Profiled with immunoSEQ multiplex PCR; TCRdb holds only in-frame clones, not every one. The table lists over 80,000 clones, around 90% of them singletons, with 6% to 8.5% in the top ten. Sample: peripheral blood. These receptors all stem from a man in his sixties or seventies with acute or convalescent COVID-19. The CDR3 runs from the conserved cysteine through the conserved F or W. A D gene is named only where the DNA matches it firmly. The size of a clone is reported for some rows only, either as once, few or many, or as a class for expanded clones.

J,V,D,size,DNA,CDR3
TRBJ1-1,TRBV5-1,TRBD1,.,TGCGCCAGCAGCTCTAGGGTGACAGGGGGCGGGAACACTGAAGCTTTCTTT,CASSSRVTGGGNTEAFF
TRBJ1-6,TRBV6-5,.,.,TGTGCCAGCATCCGGGACTATAATTCACCCCTCCACTTT,CASIRDYNSPLHF
TRBJ2-1,TRBV7-3,TRBD2,.,TGTGCCAGCAGCATCCGGGGGCCTAGCGGGGTAGAGCAGTTCTTC,CASSIRGPSGVEQFF
TRBJ1-1,TRBV18,.,.,TGTGCCAGCTCACCAAGTTACCGAGACACTGAAGCTTTCTTT,CASSPSYRDTEAFF
TRBJ2-7,TRBV28,.,.,TGTGCCAGCAGTTCCGGGACAATCCACGAGCAGTACTTC,CASSSGTIHEQYF
TRBJ1-1,TRBV6-2/TRBV6-3,TRBD1,once,TGTGCCAGCAGTCGACAGGGGACCATGAGGGCTGAAGCTTTCTTT,CASSRQGTMRAEAFF
TRBJ2-2,TRBV3-1/TRBV3-2,.,.,TGTGCCAGCAGCCTCTCCTCGGGATACACCGGGGAGCTGTTTTTT,CASSLSSGYTGELFF
TRBJ2-3,TRBV9,TRBD2,.,TGTGCCAGCAGCCCCGGGACTAGCGGGAGAGTCCATACGCAGTATTTT,CASSPGTSGRVHTQYF
TRBJ2-3,TRBV5-4,TRBD2,.,TGTGCCAGCAGTAGCGGGGGGGCCCGAGATACGCAGTATTTT,CASSSGGARDTQYF
TRBJ2-5,TRBV28,TRBD1,.,TGTGCCAGCAGCCCTCGGAGGGACAGGGGAGGAAGAGAACAGTACTTC,CASSPRRDRGGREQYF
TRBJ2-1,TRBV19,.,.,TGTGCCGAGCGCGTCCCCTTGAGGAATGAGCAGTTCTTC,CAERVPLRNEQFF
TRBJ1-5,TRBV24-1,TRBD1,.,TGTGCCACCAGGGGGACAGGGGGCGGCAATCAGCCCCAGCATTTT,CATRGTGGGNQPQHF
TRBJ2-5,TRBV5-3,.,.,TGTGCCAGAAGCTTGAGAAGCAGTGCAGGGGAAGAGACCCAGTACTTC,CARSLRSSAGEETQYF
TRBJ2-5,TRBV3-1/TRBV3-2,TRBD2,.,TGTGCCAGCAGCCATTCTACTAGCGGGGGACAAGAGACCCAGTACTTC,CASSHSTSGGQETQYF
TRBJ1-2,TRBV13,.,.,TGTGCCAGCAGCTTAGTAGGACTCTATGGCTACACCTTC,CASSLVGLYGYTF
TRBJ1-6,TRBV18,.,.,TGTGCCAGCTCACCACCGGGCAGGCGACAAAATTCACCCCTCCACTTT,CASSPPGRRQNSPLHF
TRBJ2-5,TRBV11-2,.,.,TGTGCCAGCAGCGCCCGACCTAGTTTGGAGACCCAGTACTTC,CASSARPSLETQYF
TRBJ1-4,TRBV2,TRBD1,.,TGTGCCAGCAACGAACAGGGGCCTTCGAATGAAAAACTGTTTTTT,CASNEQGPSNEKLFF
TRBJ2-2,TRBV9,TRBD2,.,TGTGCCAGCAGCGTAGAGGTTTCGGGGGGGACCAACACCGGGGAGCTGTTTTTT,CASSVEVSGGTNTGELFF
TRBJ2-2,TRBV21-1,.,.,TGTGCCAGCAGCAAAGAAAGGACAGGGGCCACTAACACCGGGGAGCTGTTTTTT,CASSKERTGATNTGELFF
TRBJ1-1,TRBV19,.,.,TGTGCCAGTATTATGCCCGGAGGGAGGGCTTTCTTT,CASIMPGGRAFF
TRBJ1-4,TRBV3-1/TRBV3-2,.,.,TGTGCCAGCCGCCAACTCGACAACGGCGGAGGAAAACTGTTTTTT,CASRQLDNGGGKLFF
TRBJ1-2,TRBV7-9,TRBD1,.,TGTGCCAGCAGCTCAGGGGGGCAGGCCGCTAACTATGGCTACACCTTC,CASSSGGQAANYGYTF
TRBJ2-7,TRBV6-2/TRBV6-3,TRBD2,.,TGTGCCAGCAGTCGGACTAGCGGAAGCTCCTACGAGCAGTACTTC,CASSRTSGSSYEQYF
TRBJ2-1,TRBV5-1,TRBD1,.,TGCGCCAGCAGCTTGGAGGGCAGGGGGCATGAGCAGTTCTTC,CASSLEGRGHEQFF
TRBJ1-3,TRBV6-5,TRBD1,once,TGTGCCAGCAGTCGACAGGGGACTACTGGAAACACCATATATTTT,CASSRQGTTGNTIYF
TRBJ1-4,TRBV7-9,TRBD1,.,TGTGCCAGCAGCCAGCGACAGGGGAGAGAGGAAAAACTGTTTTTT,CASSQRQGREEKLFF
TRBJ2-1,TRBV3-1/TRBV3-2,TRBD2,.,TGTGCCAGCAGCCTCGGGCCCCCTAGCGGGAGCTGGGTTAATGAGCAGTTCTTC,CASSLGPPSGSWVNEQFF
TRBJ2-7,TRBV23-1,.,.,TGCGCCAGCCGGGACTTACGCGAGCAGTACTTC,CASRDLREQYF
TRBJ1-2,TRBV5-1,TRBD1,.,TGCGCCAGCAGCATAATTCCCGGGACAGGCAACTATGGCTACACCTTC,CASSIIPGTGNYGYTF
TRBJ2-1,TRBV5-3,.,.,TGTGCCAGAAGCTCTCGGTCTGGCAATGAGCAGTTCTTC,CARSSRSGNEQFF
TRBJ1-4,TRBV7-9,.,.,TGTGCCAGCAGCTTAGCGGGCTCGAATGAAAAACTGTTTTTT,CASSLAGSNEKLFF
TRBJ1-3,TRBV4-1,.,.,TGCGCCAGCAGCCAAGATTCGGGAAACACCATATATTTT,CASSQDSGNTIYF
TRBJ2-1,TRBV6-5,.,.,TGTGCCAGCAGGCAGGGGAGCTCCTACAATGAGCAGTTCTTC,CASRQGSSYNEQFF
TRBJ1-5,TRBV19,TRBD1,.,TGTGCCAGTACCCTATTAACCGGGACAGGGGGCTCAAATCAGCCCCAGCATTTT,CASTLLTGTGGSNQPQHF
TRBJ2-7,TRBV5-1,TRBD2,.,TGCGCCAGCAGCTTCGCGGGAGGGCCCTACGAGCAGTACTTC,CASSFAGGPYEQYF
TRBJ1-1,TRBV29-1,.,.,TGCAGCGTTGAAGTCTGGAACACTGAAGCTTTCTTT,CSVEVWNTEAFF
TRBJ1-1,TRBV3-1/TRBV3-2,.,.,TGTGCCAGCAGCCAACTTAACACTGAAGCTTTCTTT,CASSQLNTEAFF
TRBJ1-1,TRBV9,TRBD1,.,TGTGCCAGCAGCGTAGGCCGCGACCAGGACAGGGGGCGTACTGAAGCTTTCTTT,CASSVGRDQDRGRTEAFF
TRBJ2-7,TRBV5-4,.,.,TGTGCCAGCAAAAGCGGAGGGACCGACCCACTCCAGTACTTC,CASKSGGTDPLQYF
TRBJ2-7,TRBV5-5,TRBD1,.,TGTGCCAGCAGCTCCACTCCCCAAGGGGGCCACGAGCAGTACTTC,CASSSTPQGGHEQYF
TRBJ1-1,TRBV7-9,.,.,TGTGCCAGCAGCTCCGTTTTGAACACTGAAGCTTTCTTT,CASSSVLNTEAFF
TRBJ1-6,TRBV12-3/TRBV12-4,.,.,TGTGCCAGCAGTTTACAGGGTTATTCACCCCTCCACTTT,CASSLQGYSPLHF
TRBJ1-2,TRBV9,.,.,TGTGCCAGCACTCAGTCTAACGGGGTCTACTATGGCTACACCTTC,CASTQSNGVYYGYTF
TRBJ2-6,TRBV11-2,.,.,TGTGCCAGCACCGAGGGTTTTGGGGCCAACGTCCTGACTTTC,CASTEGFGANVLTF
TRBJ1-2,TRBV19,.,few,TGTGCCGTCCGGGGGGAAAGGTACTATGGCTACACCTTC,CAVRGERYYGYTF
TRBJ1-6,TRBV5-6,TRBD1,.,TGTGCCAGCAGCTTGGGGGACAGGAGCTCCTATAATTCACCCCTCCACTTT,CASSLGDRSSYNSPLHF
TRBJ2-3,TRBV6-2/TRBV6-3,TRBD2,once,TGTGCCAGCATCCCCTCGGGAGCGGGAGTTGAAAATACGCAGTATTTT,CASIPSGAGVENTQYF
TRBJ1-1,TRBV6-5,.,.,TGTGCCAGCAGCTCACTAACCGCCGTGGCTTTCTTT,CASSSLTAVAFF
TRBJ2-2,TRBV9,.,few,TGTGCCAGCAGCACAGCCGACGGCAGATGGGTCGGGGAGCTGTTTTTT,CASSTADGRWVGELFF
TRBJ2-3,TRBV29-1,.,.,TGCAGCGTCCACCGGGGAACAGATACGCAGTATTTT,CSVHRGTDTQYF
TRBJ2-7,TRBV5-1,.,.,TGCGCCAGCAGCTCTGGGAGGGGGGAACGGGAGCAGTACTTC,CASSSGRGEREQYF
TRBJ2-7,TRBV5-1,TRBD2,.,TGCGCCAGCAGCTTGGAGGCGGGAGGGAGCGAGCAGTACTTC,CASSLEAGGSEQYF
TRBJ2-3,TRBV11-2,TRBD2,.,TGTGCCAGCAGACGTTGGGGACTAGCGGGAGGGCAAAACCTTCATACGCAGTATTTT,CASRRWGLAGGQNLHTQYF
TRBJ2-7,TRBV10-2,TRBD2,.,TGCGCCAGCAGTGCAAAGCGGGAGGGCTACGAGCAGTACTTC,CASSAKREGYEQYF
TRBJ2-1,TRBV19,TRBD2,.,TGTGCCAGTAGCGACAAGGCGGGGGGGCATAATGAGCAGTTCTTC,CASSDKAGGHNEQFF
TRBJ1-1,TRBV5-1,TRBD1,.,TGCGCCAGCAGCTTGGGCGGGACAGGGGGCACTGAAGCTTTCTTT,CASSLGGTGGTEAFF
TRBJ1-1,TRBV10-2,.,.,TGCGCCAGCAGTGACAGGATTAACACTGAAGCTTTCTTT,CASSDRINTEAFF
TRBJ2-7,TRBV6-5,.,.,TGTGCCAGCAGTCCTGATAGCGGTACCTACGAGCAGTACTTC,CASSPDSGTYEQYF